This T cell receptor (beta chain) was recovered during a study of T cells in Graves' hyperthyroidism and ophthalmopathy. This clonotype was picked up a small number of times. This sample holds PBMCs from 8.5 to 10 ml fresh peripheral blood. This CDR3 comprises 17 residues. CDR1 is LGHNA and CDR2 is YSLEER in the germline V gene. V lost 0 bases to trimming and J lost 8 bases; unmatched junction nucleotides: 11. RNA transcripts served as the template for amplifying TCR beta CDR3 regions. Using the HTBI primer set, a first-round RT-PCR was run on the TCR CDR3. TCRdb called the multiplex PCR reads again in MiXCR, with one record for every CDR3 protein. Found here are roughly 580,000 distinct CDR3 sequences, around 14% of them singletons; the top ten hold 5.5% to 7.5%.

The sequencing input was blood. The receptor's source is a woman in her twenties or thirties with Graves' hyperthyroidism that later progressed to Graves' ophthalmopathy. The rearrangement links TRBV4-3 to TRBJ2-1; 9 nucleotides line up with TRBD2. In DNA, the CDR3 is TGCGCCAGCAGCCAAGAAACGCTAGCGGGAATTAACCATGAGCAGTTCTTC. Encoded protein: CASSQETLAGINHEQFF.